This record looks at one T cell receptor (beta chain) sequence and its context. An end of the junction differs from the germline gene, which may be a read error. The data were obtained in a study of tumor and adjacent non-tumor tissue in lung cancer. TCRbeta libraries were built with three rounds of nested PCR, modified from ARM-PCR. TCRdb re-analysed the multiplex PCR reads in MiXCR, keeping a single row per CDR3 protein. This table holds 98,000 or so distinct CDR3 sequences, approximately 80% found once. CDR3 length equals 14 residues. No cell sorting was done before RNA was extracted from the tissue. The normal lung tissue was taken more than 3 cm from the tumor edge.

Sequencing input: distant non-tumor lung tissue. This TCR came from a man in his 60s with small cell lung cancer. The rearrangement links TRBV12-3 or TRBV12-4 to TRBJ2-1, with a weak D call TRBD1 (7 bases). Here the CDR3 DNA reads TGTGCCAGCAGCCAGGGGGGCGGCTACAATGAGCTGTTCTTC. Its protein is CASSQGGGYNELFF.